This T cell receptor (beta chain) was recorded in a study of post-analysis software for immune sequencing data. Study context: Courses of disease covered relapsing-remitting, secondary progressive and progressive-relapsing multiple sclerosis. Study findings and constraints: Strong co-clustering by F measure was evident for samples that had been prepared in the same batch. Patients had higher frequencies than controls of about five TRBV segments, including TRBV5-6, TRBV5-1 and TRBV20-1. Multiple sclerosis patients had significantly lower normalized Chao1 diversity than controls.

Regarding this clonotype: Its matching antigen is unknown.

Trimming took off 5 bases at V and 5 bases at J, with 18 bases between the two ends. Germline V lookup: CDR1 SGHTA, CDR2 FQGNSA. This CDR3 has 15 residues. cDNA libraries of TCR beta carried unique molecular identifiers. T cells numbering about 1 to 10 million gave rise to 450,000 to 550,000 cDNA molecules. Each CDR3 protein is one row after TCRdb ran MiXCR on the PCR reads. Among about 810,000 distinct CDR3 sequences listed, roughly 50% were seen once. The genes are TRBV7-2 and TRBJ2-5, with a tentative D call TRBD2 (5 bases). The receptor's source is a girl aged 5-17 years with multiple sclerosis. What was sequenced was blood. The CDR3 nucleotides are TGTGCCAGCAGCCCCGACGCGGCTAGCAGCGAGACCCAGTACTTC. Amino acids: CASSPDAASSETQYF.